These 27 T cell receptor beta chains came from one sample sequenced in a study of CD8 T cells in ankylosing spondylitis. TCRdb used MiXCR to reprocess the 5' RACE reads, holding one entry per CDR3 protein. Of fewer than 200,000 distinct CDR3 sequences listed, around a sixth are singletons. Sequencing used blood, either unsorted or a sorted T cell fraction (not recorded which). The source is a male donor aged 5-30 years with ankylosing spondylitis or in good health (not recorded which).

CDR3 in amino acids: CAWSLRAVGTEAFF. The CDR3, as DNA: TGTGCCTGGAGTCTTAGGGCCGTGGGCACTGAAGCTTTCTTT. The rearrangement links TRBV30 to TRBJ1-1, with D unresolved. V was trimmed by 2 bases and J by 4 bases, leaving 14 bases between them. Germline CDR1 is GTSNPN and CDR2 is SVGIG (reference sequence). The length of the CDR3 is 14 residues.

This clonotype was counted only a few times. The rearrangement uses TRBV5-1 and TRBJ2-1; perhaps TRBD2 as D (7 bases). The V end was cut by 3 bases, the J end by 0 bases, with 10 bases between. Germline lookup yields CDR1 SGHRS and CDR2 YFSETQ. The CDR3 contains 15 residues. CDR3 coding DNA: TGCGCCAGCAGCTGGGGGGGCATCTCCTACAATGAGCAGTTCTTC. Amino acids: CASSWGGISYNEQFF.

The chain is built from TRBV6-4 and TRBJ2-1; 10 nucleotides match TRBD2. CDR3 length equals 13 residues. After removal of 0 bases from V and 13 bases from J, the junction contained 3 bases not matched to a gene. CDR1 is MRHNA and CDR2 is SNTAGT in the germline V gene. The CDR3 spells CASSDSLAGAQFF. In DNA, the CDR3 is TGTGCCAGCAGTGACTCGCTAGCGGGAGCCCAGTTCTTC.

In its sample, this clonotype was seen many times. The chain recombines TRBV29-1 with TRBJ2-7; D is unresolved. V shed 5 bases and J shed 3 bases, with 11 bases lying between them. Germline V CDR1 and CDR2: SQVTM, ANQGSEA. This CDR3 is built from 12 residues. DNA for the CDR3: TGCAGCGTTCTTAGACTTGGCTACGAGCAGTACTTC. Translated: CSVLRLGYEQYF.

This clonotype was detected many times. This chain uses TRBV24-1 with TRBJ2-5; D might be TRBD1 or TRBD2, each matching 5 bases. CDR1 and CDR2 from the germline V gene are KGHDR and SFDVKD. The CDR3 contains 15 residues. Trimming left V 4 bases short and J 1 base short, with 12 bases between. The CDR3 region is CATSEHSGTQETQYF. The CDR3 DNA follows: TGTGCCACCAGTGAACACTCCGGGACCCAAGAGACCCAGTACTTC.

This clonotype was found many times. The chain joins TRBV12-3 or TRBV12-4 to TRBJ1-2; D perhaps matches TRBD1 (6 bases). V lost 3 bases and J lost 0, with 14 bases in between. This CDR3 region has 16 residues. In DNA, the CDR3 is TGTGCCAGCAGTTTTCACAGGGTCCTCTCTAACTATGGCTACACCTTC. It yields the protein CASSFHRVLSNYGYTF.

This clonotype appeared many times. V is TRBV7-2 and J is TRBJ2-1, with 7 bases identical to TRBD2. CDR1 and CDR2 (germline): SGHTA, FQGNSA. CDR3 length equals 16 residues. J was trimmed by 0 bases and V by 5 bases; bases with no gene match: 7. Here the CDR3 reads CASSRTGRDSYNEQFF. As DNA, the CDR3 is TGTGCCAGCAGCCGGACGGGGAGGGACTCCTACAATGAGCAGTTCTTC. Using reference TRBV7-2 and TRBJ2-1 for the parts outside the CDR3, the full variable domain is GAGVSQSPSNKVTEKGKDVELRCDPISGHTALYWYRQSLGQGLEFLIYFQGNSAPDKSGLPSDRFSAERTGGSVSTLTIQRTQQEDSAVYLCASSRTGRDSYNEQFFGPGTRLTVL.

This clonotype was found once. The genes are TRBV5-4 and TRBJ2-5; the D gene is possibly TRBD2 (6 bases). V lost 0 bases and J lost 8, with 14 bases in between. CDR3 length: 14 residues. Germline CDR1 and CDR2: SGHNT and YYREEE (reference sequence). CDR3 residues: CASSLERGSGTQYF. CDR3 bases: TGTGCCAGCAGCTTGGAGAGGGGTAGCGGAACCCAGTACTTC.

This clonotype was picked up many times. The chain carries TRBV7-9 and TRBJ2-2; no clear D gene. This CDR3 is built from 16 residues. Germline CDR1 reads SEHNR; CDR2 reads FQNEAQ (reference sequence). V dropped 1 base and J dropped 0 bases, with 9 bases sitting between them. The CDR3 here is CASSLGGGANTGELFF. The CDR3 DNA reads TGTGCCAGCAGCTTAGGTGGCGGAGCGAACACCGGGGAGCTGTTTTTT.

There are many counts of this clonotype. The V gene is TRBV19, the J gene TRBJ2-5; 8 bases are shared with TRBD1. The CDR3 length is 14 residues. Germline CDR1 LNHDA, CDR2 SQIVND (reference sequence). The J segment lost 5 bases and the V segment lost 5 bases, leaving 7 bases of the junction unmatched. The CDR3 loop is CASSHRDRRETQYF. CDR3 nucleotides: TGTGCCAGTAGTCATAGGGACAGGCGGGAGACCCAGTACTTC.

This clonotype showed up many times. The chain carries TRBV18 and TRBJ2-1; D call uncertain. Germline CDR1 KGHSH, CDR2 LQKENI. The CDR3 totals 14 residues. V was cut by 0 bases and J by 6 bases, with 9 bases left in between. CDR3 protein: CASSPPLTVNEQFF. CDR3 DNA: TGTGCCAGCTCACCACCGTTAACAGTCAATGAGCAGTTCTTC.

This clonotype has at least ten counts. This rearrangement joins TRBV24-1 to TRBJ2-5; the match to TRBD1 covers 8 bases. This CDR3 comprises 15 residues. Germline CDR1 KGHDR, CDR2 SFDVKD. The trim removed 6 bases at V and 1 base at J, leaving 6 bases unmatched. CDR3: CATSRTGRPQETQYF. CDR3 DNA sequence: TGTGCCACCAGTCGGACAGGGAGACCCCAAGAGACCCAGTACTTC.

This clonotype occurred many times. The rearrangement uses TRBV12-3 or TRBV12-4 and TRBJ1-3; D is possibly TRBD1 (5 bases). The CDR3 is made up of 14 amino acids. V gave up 5 bases and J gave up 4 bases, with 12 bases separating them. For the CDR3, the DNA is TGTGCCAGCAGTATACAGGTCGGAGGAAACACCATATATTTT. Translation gives CASSIQVGGNTIYF.

This clonotype was recorded many times. The rearrangement uses TRBV6-5 and TRBJ2-1, with TRBD1 matching over 8 bases. Germline V gives CDR1 MNHEY, CDR2 SVGAGI. The V segment lost 10 bases and the J segment 6 bases; nucleotides outside the gene matches: 11. The CDR3 is 14 residues long. In nucleotides, the CDR3 is TGTGCCACCTACAGGACAGGGTTCTCCAATGAGCAGTTCTTC. Translated, it gives CATYRTGFSNEQFF.

There are many counts of this clonotype. The chain couples TRBV3-1 to TRBJ2-1, with D possibly TRBD2 on 7 matching bases. The length of the CDR3 is 19 residues. Germline loops: CDR1 LGHDT, CDR2 YNNKEL (reference sequence). V was clipped by 3 bases and J by 2 bases, with 23 bases between them. The CDR3 DNA sequence: TGTGCCAGCAGCCATTCTCTTGCGAGGGGGACTAAAACCTACAATGAGCAGTTCTTC. This codes for CASSHSLARGTKTYNEQFF.

This clonotype was observed at least ten times. The chain is built from TRBV6-1 and TRBJ2-3; a weak D match, TRBD2 (6 bases). V was pared by 7 bases and J by 0 bases, with 17 bases between. Per the germline V gene, CDR1 is MNHNS and CDR2 is SASEGT. CDR3 length equals 16 residues. DNA for the CDR3: TGTGCCAGCATTCACGCCGGAGGGGCTAGCACAGATACGCAGTATTTT. Protein: CASIHAGGASTDTQYF.

This clonotype was observed many times. This rearrangement joins TRBV5-4 to TRBJ2-5, with TRBD1 as a possible D gene (5 bases). The CDR3 is made up of 15 amino acids. Germline-derived CDR1 and CDR2 are SGHNT and YYREEE (reference sequence). The V end was cut by 4 bases, the J end by 5 bases, with 18 bases between. The CDR3 DNA sequence: TGTGCCAGCAGCCCGGCCCCGCCAGGGCAGGAGACCCAGTACTTC. Amino acids: CASSPAPPGQETQYF.

The chain employs TRBV4-3 and TRBJ2-7, with D unclear. The V end lost 3 bases, the J end lost 0 bases, and 9 bases lay between the germline ends. Germline-derived CDR1 and CDR2 are LGHNA and YSLEER. The CDR3 runs to 14 residues. CDR3 sequence (DNA): TGCGCCAGCAGCCATCGCGAGAGCTCCTACGAGCAGTACTTC. This codes for CASSHRESSYEQYF.

This clonotype showed up many times. The genes are TRBV21-1 and TRBJ2-7; TRBD2 reflects the table's D call only, with no check against the DNA. TRBV21-1 is termed a pseudogene. The CDR3 is 16 residues long. Here the CDR3 reads CASSSSRSLAGGEQYF. CDR3 nucleotide sequence: TGTGCCAGCAGCTCCAGCCGATCTTTAGCGGGGGGCGAGCAGTACTTC.

J is TRBJ2-4 and V is TRBV20-1, with D possibly matching TRBD2 (5 bases). The CDR3 spans 15 residues. Germline CDR1 and CDR2: DFQATT and SNEGSKA (reference sequence). V was trimmed by 6 bases and J by 4 bases, leaving 19 bases between them. The CDR3 loop reads CSATLVRRTKNIQYF. The CDR3 DNA follows: TGCAGTGCGACACTAGTACGGCGGACTAAAAACATTCAGTACTTC.

This clonotype came up many times. The V and J genes are TRBV7-9 and TRBJ2-7; D is unresolved. The V gene lost 8 bases and the J gene lost 0 bases, with 11 bases spanning the gap. Germline V CDR1 and CDR2: SEHNR, FQNEAQ (reference sequence). The CDR3 length is 13 residues. CDR3 DNA: TGTGCCAGCCGGCCCGGTACCTCCTACGAGCAGTACTTC. Protein sequence: CASRPGTSYEQYF.

This clonotype was recorded at least ten times. The V call is TRBV25-1, the J call TRBJ2-2, with D unclear. The length of the CDR3 is 16 residues. Trimming removed 2 bases from V and 8 bases from J, with 18 bases in between. Per germline, CDR1 MGHDK and CDR2 SYGVNS. The CDR3 DNA sequence: TGTGCCAGCAGTGAACTCCAAGTTAGCTCATCGGGGGAGCTGTTTTTT. This codes for CASSELQVSSSGELFF. Together with reference TRBV25-1 and TRBJ2-2, the CDR3 gives the full variable domain: EADIYQTPRYLVIGTGKKITLECSQTMGHDKMYWYQQDPGMELHLIHYSYGVNSTEKGDLSSESTVSRIRTEHFPLTLESARPSHTSQYLCASSELQVSSSGELFFGEGSRLTVL.

This clonotype was counted many times. The rearrangement links TRBV7-2 to TRBJ1-1; no clear D. The CDR3 contains 16 residues. Germline assignment: CDR1 SGHTA and CDR2 FQGNSA. The V gene lost 1 base and the J gene lost 3 bases, with 15 bases spanning the gap. CDR3 bases: TGTGCCAGCAGCTTAGGGGGAGGGAAGCAGGACACTGAAGCTTTCTTT. This sequence encodes CASSLGGGKQDTEAFF.

Many counts were recorded for this clonotype. The gene calls are TRBV7-9 and TRBJ2-5; possibly TRBD2 for D (5 bases). Germline V gene lookup returns CDR1 SEHNR and CDR2 FQNEAQ (reference sequence). The CDR3 totals 16 residues. The V and J ends lost 0 bases and 5 bases respectively, with 16 bases between them. CDR3 protein: CASSLALREGQETQYF. The CDR3 DNA sequence: TGTGCCAGCAGCTTAGCGTTGAGGGAAGGTCAGGAGACCCAGTACTTC.

The CDR3 DNA is TGCAGTGCTAGAGACGGGAGGGATACGCAGTATTTT. Encoded protein: CSARDGRDTQYF. The genes are TRBV20-1 and TRBJ2-3; 7 positions match TRBD2. This CDR3 spans 12 amino acids. V was clipped by 0 bases and J by 6 bases; unmatched bases: 0. The V gene's germline CDR1 is DFQATT and CDR2 SNEGSKA (reference sequence).

The sample holds a few counts of this clonotype. The V and J genes are TRBV7-3 and TRBJ2-7, with a tentative D call TRBD1 (5 bases). Germline loops: CDR1 SGHTA, CDR2 FQGTGA. The CDR3 is made up of 13 amino acids. V dropped 5 bases and J dropped 6 bases, with 14 bases sitting between them. The CDR3 DNA follows: TGTGCCAGCAGCCTAGGGGTTTTCGGCGAGCAGTACTTC. This translates into CASSLGVFGEQYF.

The table lists this clonotype with many counts. The chain couples TRBV25-1 to TRBJ1-1; tentative D call: TRBD1 (6 bases). Trimming took off 1 base at V and 7 bases at J, with 10 bases between the two ends. The CDR3 has 13 amino acids. From germline, CDR1 is MGHDK and CDR2 SYGVNS. The CDR3 DNA is TGTGCCAGCAGTGAATGGGGGACATATGAAGCTTTCTTT. This codes for CASSEWGTYEAFF.